The clone carrying this TCR beta chain was detected ten times or more. This record belongs to a study of Graves' ophthalmopathy and Graves' hyperthyroidism. Patients in the hyperthyroidism group, adults aged 18 to 65, were newly diagnosed, under 2 months' duration. PBMCs were isolated from a roughly 9.6 ml sample of fresh peripheral blood. Amplified TCR beta CDR3 regions were obtained using RNA transcripts as template. The authors performed first-round RT-PCR with HTBI primers and then a second-round multiplex PCR. From the multiplex PCR reads, TCRdb called clonotypes with MiXCR, one entry per CDR3 protein. The data show hundreds of thousands of distinct CDR3 sequences, about 20% seen once. This TCR came from a woman under 30 with stable Graves' hyperthyroidism. Some clones in this sample may be carry-over from other donors' samples. The sequencing input was peripheral blood.

CDR3: CASSYNGLYEQYF. The CDR3 DNA reads as TGTGCCAGCAGTTACAACGGACTCTACGAGCAGTACTTC. The chain employs TRBV6-5 and TRBJ2-7; a possible D gene is TRBD2 (5 bases). In germline, CDR1 is MNHEY, CDR2 SVGAGI. This CDR3 is 13 amino acids long. V dropped 2 bases and J dropped 3 bases, with 8 bases sitting between them.